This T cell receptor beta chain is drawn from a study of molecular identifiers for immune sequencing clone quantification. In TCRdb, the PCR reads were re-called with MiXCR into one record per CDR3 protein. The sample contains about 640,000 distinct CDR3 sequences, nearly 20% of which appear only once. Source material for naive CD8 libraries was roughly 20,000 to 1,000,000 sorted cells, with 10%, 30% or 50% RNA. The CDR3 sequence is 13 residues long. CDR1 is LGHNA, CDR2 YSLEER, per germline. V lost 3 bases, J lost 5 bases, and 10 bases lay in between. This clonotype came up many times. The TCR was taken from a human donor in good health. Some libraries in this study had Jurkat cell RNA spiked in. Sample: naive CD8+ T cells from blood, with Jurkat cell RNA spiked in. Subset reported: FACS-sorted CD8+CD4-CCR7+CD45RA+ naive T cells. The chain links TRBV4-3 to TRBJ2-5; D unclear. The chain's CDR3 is CASSHPPSETQYF. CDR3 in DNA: TGCGCCAGCAGCCACCCGCCGTCGGAGACCCAGTACTTC.